Following are 11 T cell receptor beta chains from one sample sequenced in a study of Ad26.COV2.S vaccination and SARS-CoV-2 variants. Described treatment: some 20 received Ad26.COV2.S at low or high dose, single or two shots; about 5 received placebo; per-sample allocation not given. Sampling took place 63 days after the first vaccine or placebo injection. Sequencing used immunoSEQ multiplex PCR; TCRdb keeps in-frame clones, though not all of them. The sample includes around 450,000 clones, 88% of them seen just once. Sequencing was performed on peripheral blood, taken in a trial of Ad26.COV2.S vaccine versus placebo. These TCRs come from a person aged 18-65 years who received the Ad26.COV2.S COVID-19 vaccine or a placebo.

The chain links TRBV18 to TRBJ1-1; D is ambiguous. The CDR3 is 14 amino acids. V was cut by 3 bases and J by 5 bases, with 13 bases left in between. CDR1 and CDR2 from the germline V gene are KGHSH and LQKENI. The CDR3 DNA reads TGTGCCAGCTCACCGTCAACTGGGGAAACTGAAGCTTTCTTT. Its protein product is CASSPSTGETEAFF.

A few counts support this clone. The V and J genes are TRBV11-2 and TRBJ1-6; D remains ambiguous. CDR3 length equals 14 residues. The V gene lost 1 base and the J gene lost 5 bases, with 6 bases spanning the gap. Germline CDR1 is SGHAT and CDR2 is FQNNGV. The CDR3 here is CASSLAGDNSPLHF. For the CDR3, the DNA is TGTGCCAGCAGCTTAGCTGGCGATAATTCACCCCTCCACTTT. Full variable domain (rest looked up from reference TRBV11-2 and TRBJ1-6): EAGVAQSPRYKIIEKRQSVAFWCNPISGHATLYWYQQILGQGPKLLIQFQNNGVVDDSQLPKDRFSAERLKGVDSTLKIQPAKLEDSAVYLCASSLAGDNSPLHFGNGTRLTVT.

The chain uses TRBV30 and TRBJ1-4; perhaps TRBD1 as D (6 bases). The CDR3 is made up of 12 amino acids. Trimming left V 4 bases short and J 7 bases short, with 10 bases between. The germline CDR1 and CDR2 sequences are GTSNPN and SVGIG (reference sequence). The CDR3 protein is CAWTGGGEKLFF. The CDR3 bases are TGTGCCTGGACGGGAGGGGGTGAAAAACTGTTTTTT.

The chain combines TRBV5-1 with TRBJ1-1; 8 bases are a match to TRBD1. Germline values: CDR1 SGHRS, CDR2 YFSETQ. The junction had 7 bases not matched to a gene; V was cut back by 0 bases and J by 0 bases. There are 17 residues in the CDR3. CDR3 sequence (DNA): TGCGCCAGCAGCTTGGCGGACAGGGAGAGGATGAACACTGAAGCTTTCTTT. This sequence encodes CASSLADRERMNTEAFF.

The rearrangement links TRBV7-8 to TRBJ2-1, with no clear D. V lost 1 base, J lost 5 bases, and 6 bases lay in between. The germline gives CDR1 SGHVS, CDR2 FQNEAQ. This CDR3 has 13 residues. CDR3 in DNA: TGTGCCAGCAGCTTAGTCGGCGACAATGAGCAGTTCTTC. This translates into CASSLVGDNEQFF. The whole variable domain, remainder taken from reference TRBV7-8 and TRBJ2-1, is GAGVSQSPRYKVAKRGQDVALRCDPISGHVSLFWYQQALGQGPEFLTYFQNEAQLDKSGLPSDRFFAERPEGSVSTLKIQRTQQEDSAVYLCASSLVGDNEQFFGPGTRLTVL.

The chain couples TRBV2 to TRBJ1-2, with D unresolved. CDR1 and CDR2 from the germline V gene are SNHLY and FYNNEI. This CDR3 is 13 amino acids long. Between the trimmed V and J ends, which lost 8 bases and 0 bases, there was a span of 10 bases. The CDR3 is CASEKGANYGYTF. In nucleotides, the CDR3 is TGTGCCAGCGAGAAGGGAGCTAACTATGGCTACACCTTC.

The J gene is TRBJ2-3, the V gene TRBV7-9; 7 nucleotides align to TRBD1. Germline assignment: CDR1 SEHNR and CDR2 FQNEAQ (reference sequence). This CDR3 region has 14 residues. Unmatched junction bases numbered 8, after V lost 5 bases and J lost 6 bases. CDR3 residues: CASSLGTAGDTQYF. CDR3 DNA sequence: TGTGCCAGCAGCCTCGGGACAGCAGGGGATACGCAGTATTTT.

The V gene is TRBV28, the J gene TRBJ1-5; D possibly corresponds to TRBD1 (5 bases). CDR3 length equals 15 residues. V dropped 5 bases and J dropped 11 bases, with 22 bases sitting between them. The germline V gene has CDR1 MDHEN and CDR2 SYDVKM. The CDR3 loop is CASSPYRDASSAQHF. The CDR3 DNA reads TGTGCCAGCAGTCCTTACCGGGACGCCTCTTCAGCCCAGCATTTT.

This clone was seen only once. The V call is TRBV6-5, the J call TRBJ1-2; D might be TRBD1 (6 bases). Germline V lookup: CDR1 MNHEY, CDR2 SVGAGI. Trimming pared 7 bases from V and 7 bases from J, leaving 16 bases between. The CDR3 runs to 13 residues. The CDR3 sequence: CASTEKRGIGYTF. CDR3 sequence (DNA): TGTGCCAGCACCGAAAAGAGGGGGATTGGCTACACCTTC.

The chain joins TRBV5-1 to TRBJ2-7; 13 bases line up with TRBD2. The CDR3 totals 16 residues. Trimming removed 0 bases from V and 0 bases from J; junction bases left unmatched: 0. CDR1 and CDR2 (germline): SGHRS, YFSETQ. The CDR3 coding sequence is TGCGCCAGCAGCTTGGGACTAGCGGGGGGCTCCTACGAGCAGTACTTC. Amino acids: CASSLGLAGGSYEQYF.

Many counts were recorded for this clone. The V call is TRBV10-3, the J call TRBJ1-2; 9 nucleotides align to TRBD1. After removal of 10 bases from V and 13 bases from J, the junction contained 7 bases not matched to a gene. This CDR3 comprises 10 residues. CDR1 and CDR2 from the germline V gene are ENHRY and SYGVKD. CDR3 residues: CATGRTGATF. CDR3 bases: TGTGCCACAGGACGGACAGGGGCCACCTTC.